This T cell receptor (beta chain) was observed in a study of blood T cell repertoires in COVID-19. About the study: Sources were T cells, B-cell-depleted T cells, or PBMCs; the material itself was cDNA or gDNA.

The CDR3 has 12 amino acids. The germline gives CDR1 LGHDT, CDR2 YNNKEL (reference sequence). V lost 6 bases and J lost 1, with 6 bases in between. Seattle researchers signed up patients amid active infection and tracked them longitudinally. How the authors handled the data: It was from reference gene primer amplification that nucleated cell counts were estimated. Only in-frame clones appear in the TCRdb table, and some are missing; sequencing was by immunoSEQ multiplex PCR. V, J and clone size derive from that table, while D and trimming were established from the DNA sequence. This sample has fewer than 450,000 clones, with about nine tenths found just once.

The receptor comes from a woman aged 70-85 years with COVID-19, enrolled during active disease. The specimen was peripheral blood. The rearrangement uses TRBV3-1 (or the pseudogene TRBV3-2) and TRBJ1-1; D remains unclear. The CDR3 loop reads CASRTQNTEAFF. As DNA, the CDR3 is TGTGCCAGCAGGACACAGAACACTGAAGCTTTCTTT.